Shown below are 25 T cell receptor beta chains from a single sample sequenced in a study of CD8 T cells in Susac syndrome. Reverse transcription of roughly 0.5 to 1 ug RNA was carried out with random hexamers. TCRdb reprocessed the immunoSEQ multiplex PCR reads with MiXCR, giving one entry per CDR3 protein. The sample consists of 170,000 or so distinct CDR3 sequences, roughly 92% of them appearing once. The sample comprised CD4+ T cells from PBMCs. These receptors were collected from a human donor with Susac syndrome.

J is TRBJ2-7 and V is TRBV27; the D gene is possibly TRBD1 (6 bases). V shed 7 bases and J shed 4 bases, with 14 bases lying between them. Germline CDR1 MNHEY, CDR2 SMNVEV (reference sequence). The CDR3 is 13 residues long. The CDR3 DNA sequence: TGTGCCAGCAAGAACAGGGTGGGTTACGAGCAGTACTTC. Protein sequence: CASKNRVGYEQYF.

The chain links TRBV29-1 to TRBJ1-2; 7 bases agree with TRBD1. The CDR3 runs 14 residues. V was clipped by 6 bases and J by 6 bases; unmatched bases: 13. Germline V gives CDR1 SQVTM, CDR2 ANQGSEA. The CDR3 DNA reads as TGCAGCGTAGATACGCCCGGGACAGACAATGGCTACACCTTC. Its protein is CSVDTPGTDNGYTF. The variable domain in full, with the rest retrieved from reference TRBV29-1 and TRBJ1-2, is SAVISQKPSRDICQRGTSLTIQCQVDSQVTMMFWYRQQPGQSLTLIATANQGSEATYESGFVIDKFPISRPNLTFSTLTVSNMSPEDSSIYLCSVDTPGTDNGYTFGSGTRLTVV.

This chain connects TRBV20-1 to TRBJ2-7, with 9 bases identical to TRBD1. V lost 6 bases to trimming and J lost 0 bases; unmatched junction nucleotides: 9. The CDR3 consists of 15 residues. Germline lookup yields CDR1 DFQATT and CDR2 SNEGSKA (reference sequence). CDR3 in amino acids: CSAGDRGNPSYEQYF. The CDR3 bases are TGCAGTGCGGGAGACAGGGGGAACCCCTCCTACGAGCAGTACTTC.

The CDR3 DNA reads TGCGCCAGCAGCCCCGACCAGACCACCGGGGAGCTGTTTTTT. Translating it yields CASSPDQTTGELFF. The rearrangement uses TRBV4-3 and TRBJ2-2; D call uncertain. V was cut by 4 bases and J by 4 bases, with 10 bases left in between. Germline CDR1 reads LGHNA; CDR2 reads YSLEER. CDR3 length equals 14 residues.

This clonotype has just one count. A junction end diverges from the germline sequence, so it may reflect a read error. The chain uses TRBV14 and TRBJ1-3, with TRBD1 matching over 8 bases. Per the germline V gene, CDR1 is SGHDN and CDR2 is FVKESK. The CDR3 totals 12 residues. This chain's CDR3 is CASSHRPGQVLF. The CDR3 region has the DNA TGTGCCAGCAGCCATAGACCGGGACAGGTGCTCTTT.

The chain couples TRBV6-5 to TRBJ1-2; maybe TRBD1 (6 bases). This CDR3 contains 12 residues. Germline assignment: CDR1 MNHEY and CDR2 SVGAGI. The V end lost 6 bases, the J end lost 3 bases, and 8 bases lay between the germline ends. The CDR3 DNA follows: TGTGCCAGCAGAAGACAGGACTATGGCTACACCTTC. Amino acid sequence: CASRRQDYGYTF.

The CDR3 region is CASSLNGQPQHF. The DNA for the CDR3 is TGCGCCAGCAGCTTGAATGGGCAGCCCCAGCATTTT. The chain links TRBV5-1 to TRBJ1-5; D not resolved. The CDR3 has 12 residues. Germline-derived CDR1 and CDR2 are SGHRS and YFSETQ. Trimming took off 1 base at V and 7 bases at J, with 6 bases between the two ends.

This clonotype came up once. The chain links TRBV5-6 to TRBJ1-2; D gene ambiguous. The germline V gene encodes CDR1 SGHDT and CDR2 YYEEEE. The V and J ends lost 6 bases and 2 bases respectively, with 11 bases between them. The CDR3 extends over 13 amino acids. Here the CDR3 DNA reads TGTGCCAGCACCCTTTGGGCCAACTATGGCTACACCTTC. It encodes CASTLWANYGYTF.

The chain is built from TRBV20-1 and TRBJ1-5; TRBD1 might be the D (6 bases). V lost 4 bases, J lost 4 bases, and 17 bases lay in between. The CDR3 spans 15 residues. Looked up from germline, CDR1 is DFQATT and CDR2 is SNEGSKA (reference sequence). In DNA, the CDR3 is TGCAGTGCTACACCCTCCGCAACAGGGAATCAGCCCCAGCATTTT. It specifies CSATPSATGNQPQHF.

The rearrangement joins TRBV3-1 to TRBJ2-5; TRBD2 agrees at 12 bases. The CDR3 totals 15 residues. After removal of 3 bases from V and 3 bases from J, the junction contained 2 bases not matched to a gene. CDR1 is LGHDT and CDR2 is YNNKEL in the germline V gene (reference sequence). The CDR3 is CASSQRLAGEETQYF. The CDR3, as DNA: TGTGCCAGCAGCCAGCGACTAGCGGGGGAAGAGACCCAGTACTTC.

The chain couples TRBV5-4 to TRBJ2-2, with 9 bases fitting TRBD1. The V segment lost 1 base and the J segment 0 bases; nucleotides outside the gene matches: 1. This CDR3 comprises 16 residues. In germline, CDR1 is SGHNT, CDR2 YYREEE (reference sequence). In nucleotides, the CDR3 is TGTGCCAGCAGCTTGTACAGGGGGCCGAACACCGGGGAGCTGTTTTTT. It encodes CASSLYRGPNTGELFF.

The rearrangement links TRBV29-1 to TRBJ1-2; D remains ambiguous. CDR1 and CDR2 from the germline V gene are SQVTM and ANQGSEA. The CDR3 sequence is 12 residues long. Trimming stripped 3 bases from V and 2 bases from J, with 7 bases between. The CDR3: CSVDAENYGYTF. CDR3 nucleotide sequence: TGCAGCGTTGACGCGGAAAACTATGGCTACACCTTC.

This rearrangement joins TRBV4-1 to TRBJ1-1, with TRBD1 matching over 8 bases. Trimming at V came to 4 bases and at J to 1 base, leaving 5 bases not matched to a gene. This CDR3 has 15 amino acids. Germline V lookup: CDR1 MGHRA, CDR2 YSYEKL. The CDR3, as DNA: TGCGCCAGCAGCCCGCCGGACAGGGAGAACACTGAAGCTTTCTTT. It is translated as CASSPPDRENTEAFF.

The chain combines TRBV2 with TRBJ2-6; D tentatively reads TRBD1 or TRBD2 (5 bases each). V shed 6 bases and J shed 1 base, with 7 bases lying between them. This CDR3 contains 14 residues. CDR1 SNHLY and CDR2 FYNNEI come from the germline V gene. The CDR3 DNA sequence: TGTGCCAGCAGGGGGGAGTCTGGGGCCAACGTCCTGACTTTC. Amino acid sequence: CASRGESGANVLTF.

V and J are TRBV6-4 and TRBJ2-3; D is ambiguous. The CDR3 totals 13 residues. Deletions cut 0 bases from V and 3 bases from J, with 4 bases between. CDR1 MRHNA and CDR2 SNTAGT come from the germline V gene. This CDR3 is CASSDSTTDTQYF. CDR3 nucleotides: TGTGCCAGCAGTGACTCGACTACAGATACGCAGTATTTT.

The gene calls are TRBV12-3 or TRBV12-4 and TRBJ1-2; no definite D call. Trimming cost V 3 bases and J 7 bases, with 9 bases left between them. This CDR3 is 12 amino acids long. The CDR3 spells CASSLWGFGYTF. The CDR3 DNA is TGTGCCAGCAGTTTGTGGGGATTTGGCTACACCTTC.

The rearrangement joins TRBV5-6 to TRBJ2-1, with TRBD1 matching over 9 bases. V shed 3 bases, J shed 1 base, and the junction held 5 bases outside the gene matches. Looked up from germline, CDR1 is SGHDT and CDR2 is YYEEEE. The CDR3 is made up of 16 amino acids. In DNA form, the CDR3 reads TGTGCCAGCAGCTGGGGGGGACAGGGATCCTACAATGAGCAGTTCTTC. It codes for CASSWGGQGSYNEQFF.

The CDR3 DNA is TGTGCCAGCAGCGTAGATCCCAGGTCCAGCGAGCAGTACTTC. Protein product: CASSVDPRSSEQYF. This sequence joins TRBV9 and TRBJ2-7; no clear D. This CDR3 spans 14 amino acids. Germline lookup yields CDR1 SGDLS and CDR2 YYNGEE. With 0 bases removed from V and 6 bases from J, the gap between germline ends came to 13 bases.

CDR3 nucleotide sequence: TGTGCCAGCAGTGAACGAACGGGGACAGGGGGCGATCAGCCCCAGCATTTT. This codes for CASSERTGTGGDQPQHF. The chain employs TRBV2 and TRBJ1-5; 12 positions match TRBD1. With 2 bases clipped from V and 5 bases from J, the junction kept 7 bases outside the gene matches. Per the germline V gene, CDR1 is SNHLY and CDR2 is FYNNEI. The CDR3 spans 17 residues. The variable domain in full, with the rest retrieved from reference TRBV2 and TRBJ1-5, is EPEVTQTPSHQVTQMGQEVILRCVPISNHLYFYWYRQILGQKVEFLVSFYNNEISEKSEIFDDQFSVERPDGSNFTLKIRSTKLEDSAMYFCASSERTGTGGDQPQHFGDGTRLSIL.

This clonotype showed up just once. The chain employs TRBV5-1 and TRBJ1-1; the D gene is possibly TRBD1 (5 bases). Germline loops: CDR1 SGHRS, CDR2 YFSETQ. Trimming pared 3 bases from V and 2 bases from J, leaving 14 bases between. The CDR3 is 15 amino acids. Written as DNA, the CDR3 is TGCGCCAGCAGCTCTTCGCAGGGACCTAACACTGAAGCTTTCTTT. It is translated as CASSSSQGPNTEAFF.

The rearrangement joins TRBV20-1 to TRBJ2-3; no clear D gene. Trimming left V 8 bases short and J 2 bases short, with 14 bases between. Germline V lookup: CDR1 DFQATT, CDR2 SNEGSKA (reference sequence). The CDR3 has 13 residues. In DNA, the CDR3 is TGCAGTCCCCGTTCCACATACACAGATACGCAGTATTTT. Protein product: CSPRSTYTDTQYF.

The chain links TRBV5-1 to TRBJ2-7; tentative D call: TRBD1 (7 bases). This CDR3 is 14 amino acids long. Germline lookup yields CDR1 SGHRS and CDR2 YFSETQ. The V end lost 5 bases, the J end lost 1 base, and 13 bases lay between the germline ends. The CDR3 DNA is TGCGCCAGCAGTACGTCAGGGGGGTCCTACGAGCAGTACTTC. Protein sequence: CASSTSGGSYEQYF.

The V and J genes are TRBV5-1 and TRBJ2-3; 7 bases are a match to TRBD2. Germline CDR1 is SGHRS and CDR2 is YFSETQ. The CDR3 runs to 14 residues. The V gene end was trimmed by 4 bases and the J gene end by 2 bases; junction bases not matched to a gene: 4. CDR3 in DNA: TGCGCCAGCAGCGCAAGCGGGGACACAGATACGCAGTATTTT. Amino acid sequence: CASSASGDTDTQYF.

This chain joins TRBV4-1 and TRBJ2-7; 9 nucleotides align to TRBD1. Germline CDR1 and CDR2: MGHRA and YSYEKL. CDR3 size: 14 residues. The V gene end was trimmed by 4 bases and the J gene end by 1 base; junction bases not matched to a gene: 2. The CDR3 sequence is CASSRGQGSYEQYF. The CDR3 DNA reads TGCGCCAGCAGCCGGGGACAGGGTTCCTACGAGCAGTACTTC.

V usage is TRBV20-1 and J usage is TRBJ2-1; 10 bases agree with TRBD2. J gave up 3 bases and V 5 bases, and 7 bases lay outside the gene matches. This CDR3 is built from 15 residues. Germline V CDR1 and CDR2: DFQATT, SNEGSKA (reference sequence). In DNA, the CDR3 is TGCAGTGCTGTCTGGACTAGCGGACTCTACAATGAGCAGTTCTTC. Protein: CSAVWTSGLYNEQFF.